The 9 T cell receptor beta chains listed next were all sequenced from one sample in a study of Graves' ophthalmopathy and Graves' hyperthyroidism (dated by TCRdb to 2016 to 2019). TCRdb names Illumina HiSeq 2000 as the instrument used. TCR beta CDR3 regions were amplified from RNA transcripts for repertoire sequencing. HTBI primers and the Qiagen OneStep RT-PCR kit were used in a first-round RT-PCR, which was followed by a second-round multiplex PCR, size selection and purification. TCRdb cleaned the public reads at Q25 with fastp, built clones with MiXCR and kept in-frame beta chains. Each entry merges the rows of one CDR3 protein and shows their most common DNA and genes. The sample table holds just over 400,000 distinct CDR3 sequences, of which about 21% were seen once. Approximately 3.2% of the sample is in the top ten clones. Sequencing was performed on peripheral blood. The receptors stem from a woman aged 18-30 years with stable Graves' hyperthyroidism. Donor details come from another sample of the same person, matched by shared clones.

V usage is TRBV28 and J usage is TRBJ1-6; D may be TRBD1 (5 bases). The length of the CDR3 is 12 residues. Germline CDR1 MDHEN, CDR2 SYDVKM. The CDR3 bases are TGTGTCATCGGGGGGACTGATTCACCCCTCCACTTT. It specifies CVIGGTDSPLHF. Variable domain in full (rest from reference TRBV28 and TRBJ1-6): DVKVTQSSRYLVKRTGEKVFLECVQDMDHENMFWYRQDPGLGLRLIYFSYDVKMKEKGDIPEGYSVSREKKERFSLILESASTNQTSMYLCVIGGTDSPLHFGNGTRLTVT.

This clonotype was counted ten times or more. This rearrangement joins TRBV2 to TRBJ2-5; 11 bases are shared with TRBD2. J lost 4 bases, V lost 6 bases, and 4 bases had no gene match. Germline CDR1 is SNHLY and CDR2 is FYNNEI. The CDR3 is made up of 14 amino acids. The CDR3 reads CASSRGLAVETQYF. As DNA, the CDR3 is TGTGCCAGCAGCAGGGGACTAGCGGTAGAGACCCAGTACTTC. Full variable domain (outside the CDR3, taken from reference TRBV2 and TRBJ2-5): EPEVTQTPSHQVTQMGQEVILRCVPISNHLYFYWYRQILGQKVEFLVSFYNNEISEKSEIFDDQFSVERPDGSNFTLKIRSTKLEDSAMYFCASSRGLAVETQYFGPGTRLLVL.

This clonotype was seen ten or more times. The V gene is TRBV27, the J gene TRBJ1-5; D remains unclear. Looked up from germline, CDR1 is MNHEY and CDR2 is SMNVEV (reference sequence). The CDR3 consists of 13 residues. V gave up 1 base and J gave up 3 bases, with 4 bases separating them. The CDR3 DNA is TGTGCCAGCAGTTTATTCCCCAATCAGCCCCAGCATTTT. This sequence encodes CASSLFPNQPQHF.

This clonotype showed up many times. This rearrangement joins TRBV7-2 to TRBJ2-4, with 12 bases lining up with TRBD2. Germline V gene data show CDR1 as SGHTA and CDR2 as FQGNSA. J was trimmed by 9 bases and V by 1 base; bases with no gene match: 10. The CDR3 is 17 amino acids. This CDR3 is CASSLVASGRAIGIQYF. The CDR3 DNA sequence: TGTGCCAGCAGCTTAGTGGCTAGCGGGAGGGCCATTGGCATTCAGTACTTC.

This clonotype was seen at least ten times. One end of the junction does not line up with germline, which may come from a read error. This chain joins TRBV24-1 and TRBJ1-6, with a weak D call TRBD1 (5 bases). The germline V gene encodes CDR1 KGHDR and CDR2 SFDVKD. CDR3 length equals 17 residues. The CDR3 DNA reads as TGTGTCACCAGTGAGGCGCCGGGACGCAATTATAATTCACCCCTCCACTTT. This codes for CVTSEAPGRNYNSPLHF.

This clonotype was detected many times. The rearrangement links TRBV4-3 to TRBJ2-7; 8 bases match TRBD2. The CDR3 consists of 15 residues. Germline CDR1 is LGHNA and CDR2 is YSLEER. The ends lost 0 bases at V and 7 bases at J; junction bases unmatched: 8. The CDR3 DNA is TGCGCCAGCAGCCAAGAGATCGGGAGGGCCTTAGAGCAGTACTTC. Translating it yields CASSQEIGRALEQYF.

There are a few counts of this clonotype. A much larger clone lies one base from this, so it may be a read error. The gene calls are TRBV12-3 or TRBV12-4 and TRBJ2-7; 7 bases line up with TRBD1. Trimming took 6 bases from V and 0 from J; bases not matched to a gene: 5. The CDR3 loop spans 14 amino acids. CDR3 amino acids: CASSERQGSYEQYV. DNA for the CDR3: TGTGCCAGCAGCGAACGACAGGGCTCCTACGAGCAGTACGTC.

This clonotype was recorded at least ten times. The rearrangement links TRBV6-1 to TRBJ1-5; 9 nucleotides align to TRBD1. The CDR3 is made up of 15 amino acids. With 6 bases clipped from V and 5 bases from J, the junction kept 8 bases outside the gene matches. Germline CDR1 and CDR2: MNHNS and SASEGT. CDR3 coding DNA: TGTGCCAGCAGCGAAAGGGGACAGGGTCATCAGCCCCAGCATTTT. Amino acid sequence: CASSERGQGHQPQHF.

The V gene is TRBV19, the J gene TRBJ2-2; D is possibly TRBD1 (5 bases). Germline lookup yields CDR1 LNHDA and CDR2 SQIVND (reference sequence). Trimming took off 7 bases at V and 3 bases at J, with 12 bases between the two ends. There are 14 residues in the CDR3. Written as DNA, the CDR3 is TGTGCCAGTAATCCGCTGACAGACACCGGGGAGCTGTTTTTT. Amino acid sequence: CASNPLTDTGELFF.